The next 2 T cell receptor beta chains were all read from a single sample in a study of cytomegalovirus exposure and HLA in healthy donors. With 60 Vbeta and 13 Jbeta primers, the PCR was carried out. The method was immunoSEQ multiplex PCR; TCRdb's version includes in-frame clones alone and lacks a portion of them. The sample has more than 85,000 clones, about 76% seen once. The specimen was PBMCs. The receptors derive from a woman in her 30s in good health and CMV-seronegative.

V usage is TRBV6-1 and J usage is TRBJ1-1; tentatively, D is TRBD1 (6 bases). The CDR3 is made up of 13 amino acids. The germline V gene has CDR1 MNHNS and CDR2 SASEGT. V was shortened by 11 bases and J by 3 bases, with 16 bases between the two germline ends. CDR3: CAARQEWDTEAFF. CDR3 DNA: TGTGCCGCCAGACAGGAGTGGGACACTGAAGCTTTCTTT.

The V gene is TRBV9, the J gene TRBJ2-1; TRBD2 is a possible D gene (6 bases). Per germline, CDR1 SGDLS and CDR2 YYNGEE. The CDR3 is made up of 13 amino acids. With 3 bases removed from V and 7 bases from J, the gap between germline ends came to 11 bases. In DNA, the CDR3 is TGTGCCAGCAGCGGCGGGACCAGTAATGAGCAGTTCTTC. It translates to CASSGGTSNEQFF. Drawing the rest from reference TRBV9 and TRBJ2-1, the complete variable domain is DSGVTQTPKHLITATGQRVTLRCSPRSGDLSVYWYQQSLDQGLQFLIQYYNGEERAKGNILERFSAQQFPDLHSELNLSSLELGDSALYFCASSGGTSNEQFFGPGTRLTVL.